The source of this T cell receptor (beta chain) is a study of control samples from healthy donors and cancer patients. Some clones are missing from TCRdb's copy, which holds only in-frame ones; the method was immunoSEQ multiplex PCR. The table records over 150,000 clones, more than 85% of them present only once. Germline V CDR1 and CDR2: SNHLY, FYNNEI. This CDR3 is 14 amino acids long. V was trimmed by 3 bases and J by 5 bases, leaving 13 bases between them. This clone showed up just once. V and J are TRBV2 and TRBJ1-1; D gene uncertain. This TCR was sampled from a woman between 35 and 50 years old in good health. Sequencing used blood. The CDR3: CASSDVNTLTEAFF. In nucleotides, the CDR3 is TGTGCCAGCAGTGATGTGAATACCCTTACTGAAGCTTTCTTT.